The 20 T cell receptor beta chains below were found in one sample sequenced in a study of shared clonotypes between healthy human individuals. TCRdb's copy holds only in-frame clones and misses some; the assay was immunoSEQ multiplex PCR. The data show some 790,000 clones, around 77% seen once. Specimen: memory CD4+ T cells sorted from blood. Subset defined: CD45RA-negative fraction. These receptors were taken from a woman under 40 in good health.

About this clone itself: Other nucleotide sequences from this sample produce the same CDR3. The chain has TRBV6-5 and TRBJ1-2; 8 nucleotides line up with TRBD1. CDR3 size: 11 residues. Germline V lookup: CDR1 MNHEY, CDR2 SVGAGI. V gave up 5 bases and J gave up 8 bases; unmatched junction bases: 1. Here the CDR3 reads CASSPGGGYTF. The CDR3 nucleotides are TGTGCCAGCAGTCCAGGGGGCGGCTACACCTTC.

V gene TRBV19 combines with J gene TRBJ2-1, with 8 bases identical to TRBD2. V was pared by 5 bases and J by 7 bases, with 13 bases of the junction left unmatched. CDR1 and CDR2 from the germline V gene are LNHDA and SQIVND (reference sequence). The CDR3 runs 16 residues. In nucleotides, the CDR3 is TGTGCCAGTAGTTCTACAGCGGGAGCTTTTTGGAATGAGCAGTTCTTC. As protein: CASSSTAGAFWNEQFF.

This clone was observed many times. The chain couples TRBV6-1 to TRBJ2-2; the D gene is possibly TRBD1 (5 bases). The CDR3 contains 16 residues. V shed 1 base and J shed 4 bases, with 13 bases lying between them. The germline V gene has CDR1 MNHNS and CDR2 SASEGT. The CDR3 DNA is TGTGCCAGCAGTGAAGGGCGACAGCCTACCACCGGGGAGCTGTTTTTT. This gives the protein CASSEGRQPTTGELFF.

V and J are TRBV12-5 and TRBJ2-1; D is undetermined. V lost 1 base, J lost 0 bases, and 4 bases lay in between. The CDR3 consists of 14 residues. Looked up from germline, CDR1 is LGHNT and CDR2 is FRNRAP. The CDR3 protein is CASGLDNSYNEQFF. In DNA form, the CDR3 reads TGTGCTAGTGGTTTGGATAACTCCTACAATGAGCAGTTCTTC.

This clone was observed a few times. This chain uses TRBV9 with TRBJ2-5; TRBD2 matches at 15 bases. CDR3 length: 15 amino acids. The V and J ends lost 4 bases and 4 bases, in that order; junction bases with no gene match: 2. CDR1 and CDR2 (germline): SGDLS, YYNGEE. CDR3 residues: CASSLGLAGGETQYF. The CDR3 nucleotides are TGTGCCAGCAGCTTGGGACTAGCGGGAGGAGAGACCCAGTACTTC.

The rearrangement uses TRBV6-1 and TRBJ1-5; no definite D call. Germline-derived CDR1 and CDR2 are MNHNS and SASEGT. The V and J ends lost 2 bases and 4 bases respectively, with 15 bases between them. The CDR3 loop spans 16 amino acids. The CDR3 DNA follows: TGTGCCAGCAGTGAATCTGGCGCTATAGCAAATCAGCCCCAGCATTTT. Translating it yields CASSESGAIANQPQHF.

This chain uses TRBV6-1 with TRBJ1-1; maybe TRBD1 (5 bases). CDR3 length: 15 amino acids. Trimming stripped 5 bases from V and 4 bases from J, with 17 bases between. Germline CDR1 reads MNHNS; CDR2 reads SASEGT. CDR3 sequence reads: CASSFRAQGSTEAFF. In DNA form, the CDR3 reads TGTGCCAGCAGTTTTCGGGCCCAGGGAAGCACTGAAGCTTTCTTT.

The gene calls are TRBV4-1 and TRBJ2-5, with 16 bases lining up with TRBD2. The V segment lost 3 bases and the J segment 5 bases; nucleotides outside the gene matches: 3. The germline V gene has CDR1 MGHRA and CDR2 YSYEKL. CDR3 length: 16 residues. CDR3 nucleotides: TGCGCCAGCAGCCAGCAGGGACTAGCGGGAGGGGAGACCCAGTACTTC. It translates to CASSQQGLAGGETQYF.

The chain employs TRBV9 and TRBJ1-3; D not certain. This CDR3 is built from 16 residues. Germline loops: CDR1 SGDLS, CDR2 YYNGEE. Trimming took off 1 base at V and 4 bases at J, with 15 bases between the two ends. The CDR3 bases are TGTGCCAGCAGCGTAACCCTTGGGGAATCGGGAAACACCATATATTTT. Its translation: CASSVTLGESGNTIYF.

The rearrangement links TRBV4-2 to TRBJ2-5; D may be TRBD1 or TRBD2 (5 bases each). Germline loops: CDR1 LGHNA, CDR2 YNFKEQ. The CDR3 has 15 amino acids. Trimming removed 3 bases from V and 3 bases from J, with 14 bases in between. This CDR3 is CASSQSRAREETQYF. DNA of the CDR3: TGTGCCAGCAGCCAGTCCAGGGCGCGGGAAGAGACCCAGTACTTC.

CDR3 residues: CASSGLAWEEQFF. The CDR3 DNA is TGTGCCAGTTCGGGACTCGCGTGGGAGGAGCAGTTCTTC. V usage is TRBV19 and J usage is TRBJ2-1; D perhaps matches TRBD2 (6 bases). The CDR3 sequence is 13 residues long. Trimming shortened V by 8 bases and J by 10 bases, and 18 bases separated the two germline ends. Germline V gene data show CDR1 as LNHDA and CDR2 as SQIVND (reference sequence).

Details on this clone: A read error may explain this, as a much larger clone is one base away. This CDR3 is also generated by other DNA sequences in the sample. The chain has TRBV7-2 and TRBJ2-3; D could derive from TRBD1 or TRBD2 (5 bases each). Per germline, CDR1 SGHTA and CDR2 FQGNSA. The CDR3 loop spans 17 amino acids. The CDR3 spells CASSSHGWDPGTDTQYF. The DNA of the CDR3 is TGTGCCAGCAGCTCCCACGGATGGGACCCCGGCACAGATACACAGTATTTT.

This clone was seen just once. V usage is TRBV5-1 and J usage is TRBJ2-6, with D perhaps TRBD1 or TRBD2 (5 bases each). Germline V gene data show CDR1 as SGHRS and CDR2 as YFSETQ. Trimming took off 1 base at V and 2 bases at J, with 16 bases between the two ends. CDR3 length: 18 amino acids. CDR3 bases: TGCGCCAGCAGCTTGTGGGGCAGGGAGATGCCTGGGGCCAACGTCCTGACTTTC. It codes for CASSLWGREMPGANVLTF.

A remark on this clone: Other DNA sequences in this sample translate to the same CDR3. The chain joins TRBV4-2 to TRBJ2-2; no clear D gene. Per the germline V gene, CDR1 is LGHNA and CDR2 is YNFKEQ. Trimming took 0 bases from V and 3 from J, leaving 11 bases between them. The CDR3 is 16 amino acids. The CDR3 spells CASSQDRRSDTGELFF. DNA for the CDR3: TGTGCCAGCAGCCAAGATCGTCGGAGTGACACCGGGGAGCTGTTTTTT.

The chain uses TRBV2 and TRBJ1-2; weak D call: TRBD1 (6 bases). This CDR3 spans 12 amino acids. Trimming pared 9 bases from V and 4 bases from J, leaving 12 bases between. Germline V lookup: CDR1 SNHLY, CDR2 FYNNEI. The CDR3 nucleotides read TGTGCCAGACTTCAGGGGACCTATGGCTACACCTTC. Its protein is CARLQGTYGYTF.

This rearrangement joins TRBV11-2 to TRBJ2-3; 9 nucleotides line up with TRBD1. CDR1 SGHAT and CDR2 FQNNGV come from the germline V gene. The CDR3 spans 18 residues. The trim removed 8 bases at V and 0 bases at J, leaving 15 bases unmatched. The CDR3 DNA reads as TGTGCCAGCGCCTGGGGACAGGGTATACAGTCTAGCACAGATACGCAGTATTTT. As protein: CASAWGQGIQSSTDTQYF.

The chain recombines TRBV28 with TRBJ2-3; the D is unclear. V was cut by 6 bases and J by 3 bases, with 7 bases left in between. The germline V gene has CDR1 MDHEN and CDR2 SYDVKM. The CDR3 spans 12 residues. The DNA of the CDR3 is TGTGCCAGCAGGTCCATGACAGATACGCAGTATTTT. It encodes CASRSMTDTQYF.

V usage is TRBV29-1 and J usage is TRBJ2-7, with 7 bases identical to TRBD1. Per the germline V gene, CDR1 is SQVTM and CDR2 is ANQGSEA. V lost 7 bases to trimming and J lost 2 bases; unmatched junction nucleotides: 2. CDR3 length equals 11 residues. The CDR3 DNA reads TGCAGCGGACAGGGCACCTACGAGCAGTACTTC. Encoded protein: CSGQGTYEQYF.

Comment on this clone: The same CDR3 arises from other DNA sequences in this sample as well. J is TRBJ2-1 and V is TRBV28, with D hard to call. This CDR3 has 11 amino acids. Looked up from germline, CDR1 is MDHEN and CDR2 is SYDVKM. V was pared by 2 bases and J by 6 bases, with 2 bases between. The CDR3 here is CASSLINEQFF. In nucleotides, the CDR3 is TGTGCCAGCAGTTTAATCAATGAGCAGTTCTTC.

J is TRBJ2-1 and V is TRBV7-8; D may match TRBD1 or TRBD2 (7 bases each). The germline CDR1 and CDR2 sequences are SGHVS and FQNEAQ. The CDR3 has 15 amino acids. The V and J ends lost 5 bases and 9 bases respectively, with 20 bases between them. In nucleotides, the CDR3 is TGTGCCAGCAGCCCCAGGGGGAGCGGGATGAGTGAGCAGTTCTTC. Translated: CASSPRGSGMSEQFF.